Presented here are 15 T cell receptor beta chains from one specimen sequenced in a study of shared clonotypes between healthy human individuals. TCRdb keeps only in-frame clones here, not all; method: immunoSEQ multiplex PCR. Of about 520,000 clones in the sample, approximately 95% are singletons; the top ten hold 0.05% to 0.08%. Input material: naive CD4+ T cells sorted from blood. Subset of the sample: CD45RA+ positively selected. The receptor source for this set is a woman aged 25 to 39 in good health.

The rearrangement links TRBV28 to TRBJ1-2; 9 nucleotides align to TRBD1. Trimming removed 3 bases from V and 6 bases from J; junction bases left unmatched: 5. Per the germline V gene, CDR1 is MDHEN and CDR2 is SYDVKM. The CDR3 is made up of 14 amino acids. The CDR3 nucleotides are TGTGCCAGCAGTTTCGGGGACAGGGTTAATGGCTACACCTTC. Amino acid sequence: CASSFGDRVNGYTF.

The chain links TRBV4-1 to TRBJ2-1, with 11 nucleotides matching TRBD2. The CDR3 consists of 15 residues. Per the germline V gene, CDR1 is MGHRA and CDR2 is YSYEKL. J was trimmed by 7 bases and V by 4 bases; bases with no gene match: 6. The CDR3 coding sequence is TGCGCCAGCAGCCTACTAGCGGGAGTAGTGAATGAGCAGTTCTTC. Translation gives CASSLLAGVVNEQFF.

This clone occurred once. The chain employs TRBV21-1 and TRBJ2-2; the table's D call TRBD1 went unverified against the DNA. TRBV21-1 represents a pseudogene. The CDR3 loop spans 17 amino acids. DNA of the CDR3: TGTGCCAGCAGCAAAGACCAGACAGGGACAAACACCGGGGAGCTGTTTTTT. Protein sequence: CASSKDQTGTNTGELFF.

The V and J genes are TRBV5-1 and TRBJ1-2; 7 positions match TRBD1. The CDR3 loop spans 17 amino acids. Germline V gene sequence: CDR1 SGHRS, CDR2 YFSETQ. J was trimmed by 8 bases and V by 5 bases; bases with no gene match: 21. The chain's CDR3 is CASRPTLRDSTKGGYTF. In DNA form, the CDR3 reads TGCGCCAGCAGACCTACTTTACGGGACAGTACTAAGGGGGGCTACACCTTC.

The genes are TRBV7-8 and TRBJ2-1, with 10 positions matching TRBD2. The CDR3 has 18 residues. Germline V gene sequence: CDR1 SGHVS, CDR2 FQNEAQ. The J segment lost 2 bases and the V segment lost 5 bases, leaving 12 bases of the junction unmatched. CDR3 nucleotide sequence: TGTGCCAGCAGCCTGTCCCTAGCGGGAGTCGGAACCTACAATGAGCAGTTCTTC. Translation gives CASSLSLAGVGTYNEQFF. Full variable domain (rest looked up from reference TRBV7-8 and TRBJ2-1): GAGVSQSPRYKVAKRGQDVALRCDPISGHVSLFWYQQALGQGPEFLTYFQNEAQLDKSGLPSDRFFAERPEGSVSTLKIQRTQQEDSAVYLCASSLSLAGVGTYNEQFFGPGTRLTVL.

The rearrangement joins TRBV7-8 to TRBJ1-3, with unresolved D. CDR1 and CDR2 from the germline V gene are SGHVS and FQNEAQ. Between the trimmed V and J ends, which lost 5 bases and 0 bases, there was a span of 14 bases. This CDR3 region has 16 residues. The CDR3 DNA sequence: TGTGCCAGCAGCCCACCGTTGGGAATCTCTGGAAACACCATATATTTT. Amino acid sequence: CASSPPLGISGNTIYF.

This sequence joins TRBV5-1 and TRBJ2-1, with D possibly being TRBD2 (6 bases). V lost 10 bases to trimming and J lost 1 base, with 12 bases between them. CDR3 length: 13 amino acids. Per germline, CDR1 SGHRS and CDR2 YFSETQ. The CDR3 spells CAPRGRSYNEQFF. The CDR3, as DNA: TGCGCCCCCCGGGGGAGGTCCTACAATGAGCAGTTCTTC.

The V and J genes are TRBV11-2 and TRBJ2-1; the match to TRBD2 covers 8 bases. The germline V gene has CDR1 SGHAT and CDR2 FQNNGV. Unmatched junction bases numbered 3, after V lost 1 base and J lost 4 bases. The CDR3 contains 15 residues. CDR3 residues: CASSLGGRRYNEQFF. In DNA, the CDR3 is TGTGCCAGCAGCTTAGGCGGGAGGAGATACAATGAGCAGTTCTTC.

V gene TRBV18 combines with J gene TRBJ2-7; 9 nucleotides align to TRBD2. Trimming removed 3 bases from V and 0 bases from J; junction bases left unmatched: 9. CDR3 length equals 17 residues. Germline CDR1 and CDR2: KGHSH and LQKENI. The CDR3 DNA follows: TGTGCCAGCTCACCCCCTGGCCTAGCGGGGAGCTCCTACGAGCAGTACTTC. Protein: CASSPPGLAGSSYEQYF.

The rearrangement uses TRBV9 and TRBJ2-7; D not resolved. Deletions cut 4 bases from V and 4 bases from J, with 21 bases between. Germline values: CDR1 SGDLS, CDR2 YYNGEE. The CDR3 is 16 residues long. The CDR3 here is CASSIRPRSEFYEQYF. Written as DNA, the CDR3 is TGTGCCAGCAGCATCCGTCCCAGGTCGGAATTTTACGAGCAGTACTTC.

The gene calls are TRBV6-5 and TRBJ2-5; 8 bases map to TRBD1. J gave up 2 bases and V 3 bases, and 2 bases lay outside the gene matches. Germline values: CDR1 MNHEY, CDR2 SVGAGI. This CDR3 is 14 amino acids long. The CDR3 coding sequence is TGTGCCAGCAGTTATTACAGGGGGCAAGAGACCCAGTACTTC. Its protein is CASSYYRGQETQYF.

The rearrangement links TRBV28 to TRBJ1-2; TRBD1 matches 8 bases. Germline trimming cut 4 bases from V and 2 bases from J; bases unmatched to any gene: 6. Germline V gives CDR1 MDHEN, CDR2 SYDVKM. The CDR3 spans 15 residues. DNA of the CDR3: TGTGCCAGCAGTTCCGGACAGGGCTGGAACTATGGCTACACCTTC. This encodes CASSSGQGWNYGYTF.

This chain connects TRBV27 to TRBJ2-3, with D perhaps matching TRBD1 (5 bases). Germline lookup yields CDR1 MNHEY and CDR2 SMNVEV (reference sequence). Trimming shortened V by 5 bases and J by 5 bases, and 20 bases separated the two germline ends. The CDR3 is 16 residues long. The CDR3 nucleotides are TGTGCCAGCAGTCGGTGGGTCATACAAAGGGGAGATACGCAGTATTTT. It encodes CASSRWVIQRGDTQYF.

The chain carries TRBV7-9 and TRBJ1-2; TRBD1 might be the D (6 bases). Trimming took off 5 bases at V and 8 bases at J, with 21 bases between the two ends. Germline assignment: CDR1 SEHNR and CDR2 FQNEAQ (reference sequence). The CDR3 length is 15 residues. CDR3 bases: TGTGCCAGCAGCCTACCCCGATGGGGGGCGAAAGGCTACACCTTC. Protein product: CASSLPRWGAKGYTF.

The genes are TRBV27 and TRBJ2-7; 10 nucleotides line up with TRBD2. The V gene's germline CDR1 is MNHEY and CDR2 SMNVEV (reference sequence). V shed 3 bases and J 6 bases; nucleotides not matched to a gene: 5. The CDR3 loop spans 14 amino acids. CDR3 amino acids: CASSFNLAGVEQYF. Here the CDR3 DNA reads TGTGCCAGCAGTTTCAATCTAGCGGGAGTCGAGCAGTACTTC.